What follows are 10 T cell receptor beta chains derived from one specimen sequenced in a study of T cells after yellow fever vaccination. One entry per CDR3 protein results from TCRdb running MiXCR on the 5' RACE reads. The sample records hundreds of thousands of distinct CDR3 sequences, roughly 8.3% being singletons. Source: PBMCs, taken roughly seven weeks after the first yellow fever vaccination. Receptors were obtained from a young man who received the YFV17D yellow fever vaccine.

The rearrangement joins TRBV4-2 to TRBJ2-1; no firm D call. CDR3 length equals 13 residues. Germline V gene lookup returns CDR1 LGHNA and CDR2 YNFKEQ. Trimming took 1 base from V and 8 from J, leaving 9 bases between them. CDR3 protein: CASSQGMLYEQFF. In DNA, the CDR3 is TGTGCCAGCAGCCAAGGAATGTTGTATGAGCAGTTCTTC.

This clonotype was recorded a few times. V usage is TRBV20-1 and J usage is TRBJ2-4; no reliable D call. V was clipped by 5 bases and J by 5 bases, with 10 bases between them. The germline V gene encodes CDR1 DFQATT and CDR2 SNEGSKA (reference sequence). The CDR3 runs 12 residues. CDR3 DNA sequence: TGCAGTGCTTGGGATACTCAAAACATTCAGTACTTC. This sequence encodes CSAWDTQNIQYF.

This clonotype was observed a few times. The V call is TRBV6-1, the J call TRBJ1-2; possibly TRBD1 for D (5 bases). This CDR3 spans 15 amino acids. CDR1 MNHNS and CDR2 SASEGT come from the germline V gene. Trimming left V 2 bases short and J 0 bases short, with 10 bases between. Written as DNA, the CDR3 is TGTGCCAGCAGTGAACCCACGGGACCTAACTATGGCTACACCTTC. It specifies CASSEPTGPNYGYTF.

The chain links TRBV6-1 to TRBJ2-5, with a possible D match to TRBD2 (7 bases). The CDR3 is made up of 16 amino acids. V lost 6 bases and J lost 0, with 17 bases in between. Germline CDR1 MNHNS, CDR2 SASEGT. The CDR3 loop reads CASRGRWGGNQETQYF. CDR3 nucleotide sequence: TGTGCCAGCAGGGGAAGGTGGGGGGGCAACCAAGAGACCCAGTACTTC.

The rearrangement joins TRBV18 to TRBJ1-1; unclear D gene. The germline V gene has CDR1 KGHSH and CDR2 LQKENI. V lost 6 bases to trimming and J lost 1 base, with 9 bases between them. The CDR3 totals 13 residues. The CDR3 DNA is TGTGCCAGCTCTCCAGAACAGAACACTGAAGCTTTCTTT. Translating it yields CASSPEQNTEAFF.

This clonotype was seen a handful of times. V usage is TRBV5-1 and J usage is TRBJ1-2; 9 positions agree with TRBD1. V dropped 4 bases and J dropped 7; count of bases not matched to a gene: 11. In germline, CDR1 is SGHRS, CDR2 YFSETQ. This CDR3 has 15 amino acids. The CDR3 is CASSAGGNRGLGYTF. The CDR3 DNA follows: TGCGCCAGCAGCGCCGGAGGAAACAGGGGGCTTGGCTACACCTTC.

This sequence joins TRBV5-4 and TRBJ2-2, with 8 bases matching TRBD1. The trim removed 0 bases at V and 3 bases at J, leaving 7 bases unmatched. The CDR3 length is 17 residues. Germline V gene lookup returns CDR1 SGHNT and CDR2 YYREEE (reference sequence). The CDR3 is CASSLANGQGYTGELFF. CDR3 DNA sequence: TGTGCCAGCAGCTTGGCCAACGGACAGGGATACACCGGGGAGCTGTTTTTT.

The J gene is TRBJ2-1, the V gene TRBV5-6; 8 bases map to TRBD2. The trim removed 2 bases at V and 2 bases at J, leaving 12 bases unmatched. CDR1 is SGHDT, CDR2 YYEEEE, per germline. The CDR3 is 18 residues long. The CDR3 spells CASSFGGGRTVPYNEQFF. The CDR3 bases are TGTGCCAGCAGCTTCGGGGGGGGAAGGACAGTTCCCTACAATGAGCAGTTCTTC.

The V gene is TRBV5-1, the J gene TRBJ1-2; D is unresolved. Germline V lookup: CDR1 SGHRS, CDR2 YFSETQ. The CDR3 is made up of 15 amino acids. Between the trimmed V and J ends, which lost 2 bases and 8 bases, there was a span of 19 bases. CDR3 DNA sequence: TGCGCCAGCAGCTTCAACGTCGGAACAGAGACGGGCTACACCTTC. Translating it yields CASSFNVGTETGYTF.

The genes are TRBV15 and TRBJ1-2; D uncertain. CDR1 is LNHNV and CDR2 is YYDKDF in the germline V gene (reference sequence). This CDR3 is 12 amino acids long. V lost 2 bases and J lost 0, with 1 base in between. The CDR3 nucleotides read TGTGCCACCAGCAGAACTAACTATGGCTACACCTTC. Amino acids: CATSRTNYGYTF. Supplemented by reference TRBV15 and TRBJ1-2, the full variable domain reads DAMVIQNPRYQVTQFGKPVTLSCSQTLNHNVMYWYQQKSSQAPKLLFHYYDKDFNNEADTPDNFQSRRPNTSFCFLDIRSPGLGDTAMYLCATSRTNYGYTFGSGTRLTVV.